Each of the 3 T cell receptor beta chains below was sequenced from the same sample in a study of neurological immune-mediated disorders. TCRdb redid the calling of the 5' RACE reads with MiXCR, one entry per CDR3 protein. The sample lists about 48,000 distinct CDR3 sequences, 4.5% to 7% occurring once. Sequenced: CD4+ T cells from blood. Receptors were obtained from a young woman with multiple sclerosis.

In its sample, this clonotype was seen a few times. The chain couples TRBV5-1 to TRBJ1-5; D is unresolved. Trimming removed 0 bases at V and 9 bases at J, with 16 bases between. The germline V gene encodes CDR1 SGHRS and CDR2 YFSETQ. CDR3 length equals 15 residues. The chain's CDR3 is CASSLGVASEGPQHF. As DNA, the CDR3 is TGCGCCAGCAGCTTGGGGGTTGCGTCCGAGGGGCCCCAGCATTTT.

This clonotype was counted ten times or more. The V gene is TRBV29-1, the J gene TRBJ1-3; 8 bases map to TRBD1. Germline CDR1 is SQVTM and CDR2 is ANQGSEA. Trimming took 4 bases from V and 3 from J; bases not matched to a gene: 2. This CDR3 has 13 amino acids. The DNA for the CDR3 is TGCAGCGTTGGACAGGGGTTTGGAAACACCATATATTTT. This encodes CSVGQGFGNTIYF.

In its sample, this clonotype was seen many times. V gene TRBV5-5 combines with J gene TRBJ1-6; no reliable D call. The V gene's germline CDR1 is SGHKS and CDR2 YYEKEE (reference sequence). V shed 4 bases and J shed 0 bases, with 8 bases lying between them. The CDR3 consists of 15 residues. CDR3 loop: CASSRESSYNSPLHF. In DNA, the CDR3 is TGTGCCAGCAGCAGAGAGAGCTCCTATAATTCACCCCTCCACTTT.